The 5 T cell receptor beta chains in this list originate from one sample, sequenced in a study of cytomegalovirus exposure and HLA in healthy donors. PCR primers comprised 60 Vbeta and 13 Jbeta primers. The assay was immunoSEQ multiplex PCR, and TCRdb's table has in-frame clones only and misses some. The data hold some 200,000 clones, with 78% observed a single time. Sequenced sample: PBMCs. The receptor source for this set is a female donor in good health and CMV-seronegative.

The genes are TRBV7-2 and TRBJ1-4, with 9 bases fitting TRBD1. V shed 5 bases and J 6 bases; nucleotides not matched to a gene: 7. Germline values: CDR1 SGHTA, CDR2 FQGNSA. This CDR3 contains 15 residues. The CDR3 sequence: CASSPGQGGDEKLFF. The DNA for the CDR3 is TGTGCCAGCAGCCCGGGACAGGGCGGGGATGAAAAACTGTTTTTT.

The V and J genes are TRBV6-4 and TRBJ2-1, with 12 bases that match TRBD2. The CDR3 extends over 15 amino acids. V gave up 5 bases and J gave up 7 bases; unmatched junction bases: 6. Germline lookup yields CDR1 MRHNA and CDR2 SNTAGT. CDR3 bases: TGTGCCAGCAGTCAGACTAGCGGGAGTATTAATGAGCAGTTCTTC. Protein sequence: CASSQTSGSINEQFF.

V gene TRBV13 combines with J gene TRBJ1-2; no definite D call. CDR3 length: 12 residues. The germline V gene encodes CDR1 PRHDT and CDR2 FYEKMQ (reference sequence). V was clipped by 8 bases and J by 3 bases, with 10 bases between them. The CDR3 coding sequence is TGTGCCAGCGGTCGGAGACACTATGGCTACACCTTC. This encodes CASGRRHYGYTF.

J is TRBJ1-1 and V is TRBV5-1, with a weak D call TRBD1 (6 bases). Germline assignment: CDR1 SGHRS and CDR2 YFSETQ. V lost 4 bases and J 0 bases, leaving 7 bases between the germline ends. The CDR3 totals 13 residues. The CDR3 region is CASSRTVNTEAFF. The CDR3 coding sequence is TGCGCCAGCAGCAGGACAGTGAACACTGAAGCTTTCTTT.

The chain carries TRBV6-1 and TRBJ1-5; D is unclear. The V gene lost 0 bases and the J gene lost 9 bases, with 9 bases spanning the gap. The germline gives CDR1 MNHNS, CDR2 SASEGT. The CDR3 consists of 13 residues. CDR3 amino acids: CASSEAGGRPQHF. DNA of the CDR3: TGTGCCAGCAGTGAAGCCGGAGGGCGGCCCCAGCATTTT.